These T cell receptor beta chains were read from a single sample in a study of T cells in Graves' hyperthyroidism and ophthalmopathy. TCRdb ran MiXCR on the multiplex PCR reads and lists one entry per CDR3 protein. This sample has some 740,000 distinct CDR3 sequences, with around 15% found just once. The sequencing sample was made of blood. The source is a woman aged 18-30 years with Graves' hyperthyroidism. CDR3s include the opening cysteine and the closing phenylalanine or tryptophan. Each record gives: V gene, clone size, D gene, J gene, CDR3 protein, CDR3 DNA. A D gene is named only where the DNA matches it firmly. Only part of the rows carry a size: once, few, many, or a class if the clone is expanded.

>TRBV3-1|few|NA|TRBJ2-3
CASSQWRLAQYF
TGTGCCAGCAGCCAATGGCGCCTAGCGCAGTATTTT
>TRBV6-1|NA|NA|TRBJ1-4
CASSEVGYVGQENEKLFF
TGTGCCAGCAGTGAAGTGGGGTACGTCGGGCAGGAAAATGAAAAACTGTTTTTT
>TRBV6-2/TRBV6-3|NA|TRBD2|TRBJ2-1
CASSYFPGLAGAPGDEQFF
TGTGCCAGCAGTTACTTCCCTGGACTAGCGGGAGCACCGGGGGATGAGCAGTTCTTC
>TRBV7-3|NA|NA|TRBJ1-3
CASALWGPAGGSTIYF
TGTGCCAGCGCCCTATGGGGTCCCGCCGGTGGAAGCACCATATATTTT
>TRBV7-3|many|NA|TRBJ1-1
CASSSLVLLEAAFF
TGTGCCAGCAGTTCCCTGGTCCTCCTAGAAGCGGCTTTCTTT
>TRBV13|NA|TRBD2|TRBJ2-7
CASSFNAGGSPYEQYF
TGTGCCAGCAGCTTCAACGCGGGGGGATCCCCCTACGAGCAGTACTTC
>TRBV13|NA|NA|TRBJ1-3
CASSLQGAFSGNTIYF
TGTGCCAGCAGCTTGCAGGGCGCTTTCTCTGGAAACACCATATATTTT
>TRBV20-1|many|NA|TRBJ1-1
CSALRTEAFF
TGCAGTGCCCTACGCACTGAAGCTTTCTTT
>TRBV18|many|NA|TRBJ1-1
CASSAGRETEAFF
TGTGCCAGCTCAGCGGGACGCGAGACTGAAGCTTTCTTT
>TRBV12-3/TRBV12-4|many|NA|TRBJ1-1
CASSLSDSTEAFF
TGTGCCAGCAGTTTATCCGACAGCACTGAAGCTTTCTTT
>TRBV2|many|NA|TRBJ2-1
CAVPGGNEQFF
TGTGCTGTTCCAGGCGGCAATGAGCAGTTCTTC
>TRBV13|few|NA|TRBJ2-1
CASSLRREPYNEQFF
TGTGCCAGCAGCTTAAGGCGGGAACCCTACAATGAGCAGTTCTTC
>TRBV12-3/TRBV12-4|many|TRBD2|TRBJ2-3
CASSETSGSTDTQYF
TGTGCCAGCAGTGAGACTAGCGGGAGCACAGATACGCAGTATTTT